The clone carrying this TCR beta chain was detected ten times or more. What it binds is not known. Amplified regions were TCR beta CDR3 sequences from RNA transcripts. In the first-round RT-PCR of the TCR CDR3, the HTBI primer set was used. TCRdb reanalysed the multiplex PCR reads using MiXCR and keeps one entry per CDR3 protein. The sample lists under 300,000 distinct CDR3 sequences, 15% occurring once. The data were taken from a study of T cells in Graves' hyperthyroidism and ophthalmopathy. Trimming pared 7 bases from V and 6 bases from J, leaving 22 bases between. Per germline, CDR1 DFQATT and CDR2 SNEGSKA (reference sequence). This CDR3 is 15 amino acids long. Study outcomes and limitations: Most clonotypes expanded in the thyroid (above 0.001) were also present in blood.

Specimen: blood. The V gene is TRBV20-1, the J gene TRBJ2-1; TRBD1 or TRBD2 may be the D gene (6 bases each). The receptor comes from a woman between 50 and 59 years old with Graves' hyperthyroidism that later progressed to Graves' ophthalmopathy. In DNA form, the CDR3 reads TGCAGTGGCCCTGGATCGTCCGGGGGCCCCAATGAGCAGTTCTTC. It specifies CSGPGSSGGPNEQFF.